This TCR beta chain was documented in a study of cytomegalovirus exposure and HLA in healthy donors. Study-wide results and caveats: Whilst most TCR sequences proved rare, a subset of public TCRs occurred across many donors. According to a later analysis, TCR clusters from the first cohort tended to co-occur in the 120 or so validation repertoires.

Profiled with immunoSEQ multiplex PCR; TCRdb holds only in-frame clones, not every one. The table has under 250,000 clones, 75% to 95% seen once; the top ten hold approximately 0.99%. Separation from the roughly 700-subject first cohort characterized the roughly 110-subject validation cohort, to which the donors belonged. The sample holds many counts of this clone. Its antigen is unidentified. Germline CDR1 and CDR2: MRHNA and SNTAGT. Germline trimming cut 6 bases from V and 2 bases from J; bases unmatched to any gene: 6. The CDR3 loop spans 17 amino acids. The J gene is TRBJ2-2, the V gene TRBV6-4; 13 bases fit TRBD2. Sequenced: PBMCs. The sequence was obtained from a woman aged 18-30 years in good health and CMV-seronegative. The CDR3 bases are TGTGCCAGCAGCCGGACTAGCGGGAGTTATAACACCGGGGAGCTGTTTTTT. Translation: CASSRTSGSYNTGELFF.